This T cell receptor beta chain was sequenced for a study of technical replicates of blood from several donors. V was shortened by 6 bases and J by 2 bases, with 18 bases between the two germline ends. The CDR3 has 16 amino acids. Germline CDR1 is SGHVS and CDR2 is FQNEAQ. The table came from immunoSEQ multiplex PCR; TCRdb's copy has only in-frame clones and leaves some out. The table lists tens of thousands of clones, 94% of them singletons. Sequenced sample: T cells isolated from PBMCs. The source of this sequence is a human donor in good health. V gene TRBV7-8 combines with J gene TRBJ2-3; D may be TRBD1 (7 bases). Here the CDR3 DNA reads TGTGCCAGCAGATACGGGCGGGACAGAGACACAGATACGCAGTATTTT. Translating it yields CASRYGRDRDTDTQYF. Complete variable domain (other parts from reference TRBV7-8 and TRBJ2-3): GAGVSQSPRYKVAKRGQDVALRCDPISGHVSLFWYQQALGQGPEFLTYFQNEAQLDKSGLPSDRFFAERPEGSVSTLKIQRTQQEDSAVYLCASRYGRDRDTDTQYFGPGTRLTVL.